The 28 T cell receptor beta chains reported below all come from one sample, sequenced in a study of OX40 agonist ivuxolimab in advanced cancers. Sequencing was performed with immunoSEQ multiplex PCR; in TCRdb, only in-frame clones are kept and a portion is missing. The sample has 40,000 to 50,000 clones; 75% to 90% are singletons. The input for sequencing was CD4+ or CD8+ T cells sorted from blood, taken in a trial of the OX40 agonist ivuxolimab. The source of these receptors is an adult with an advanced solid tumor such as melanoma, head and neck, liver or kidney cancer.

V and J are TRBV5-6 and TRBJ1-4, with 10 bases matching TRBD1. Looked up from germline, CDR1 is SGHDT and CDR2 is YYEEEE. V lost 3 bases and J lost 8; bases outside the gene matches: 7. This CDR3 has 15 amino acids. CDR3 sequence (DNA): TGTGCCAGCAGCTACGGACAGGGGGTTGACGAAAAACTGTTTTTT. As protein: CASSYGQGVDEKLFF.

The chain joins TRBV27 to TRBJ2-7, with TRBD1 identical over 7 bases. Unmatched junction bases numbered 7, after V lost 0 bases and J lost 5 bases. The CDR3 loop spans 15 amino acids. Germline V gene lookup returns CDR1 MNHEY and CDR2 SMNVEV (reference sequence). The CDR3 sequence is CASSLSIGGAHEQYF. In DNA form, the CDR3 reads TGTGCCAGCAGTTTATCAATAGGGGGCGCCCACGAGCAGTACTTC.

The genes are TRBV28 and TRBJ1-4; D uncertain. The CDR3 is 14 residues long. V dropped 5 bases and J dropped 0 bases, with 7 bases sitting between them. Germline V gene sequence: CDR1 MDHEN, CDR2 SYDVKM. The CDR3 sequence is CASSPGATNEKLFF. The CDR3 region has the DNA TGTGCCAGCAGTCCCGGGGCAACTAATGAAAAACTGTTTTTT.

J is TRBJ2-3 and V is TRBV7-9; possibly TRBD2 for D (5 bases). CDR1 and CDR2 from the germline V gene are SEHNR and FQNEAQ (reference sequence). The CDR3 has 15 amino acids. V was trimmed by 7 bases and J by 14 bases, leaving 28 bases between them. The CDR3: CASTLAGSPPFAPYF. CDR3 bases: TGTGCCAGCACCCTGGCGGGCTCGCCCCCATTTGCCCCGTATTTT.

The chain combines TRBV9 with TRBJ2-3; TRBD2 matches at 14 bases. Germline V CDR1 and CDR2: SGDLS, YYNGEE. V trimming: 0 bases; J trimming: 0 bases; junction bases outside the gene matches: 3. This CDR3 is built from 18 residues. The CDR3 region is CASSVERLAGGSTDTQYF. In DNA form, the CDR3 reads TGTGCCAGCAGCGTAGAGAGACTAGCGGGGGGGAGCACAGATACGCAGTATTTT.

CDR3 region: CAISEHEGSGRGGPTDTQYF. For the CDR3, the DNA is TGTGCCATCAGTGAGCACGAAGGGAGCGGGAGGGGAGGGCCGACAGATACGCAGTATTTT. This chain connects TRBV10-3 to TRBJ2-3; 10 bases agree with TRBD2. This CDR3 spans 20 amino acids. CDR1 ENHRY and CDR2 SYGVKD come from the germline V gene. Trimming at V came to 2 bases and at J to 3 bases, leaving 17 bases not matched to a gene.

The rearrangement uses TRBV7-9 and TRBJ2-2; D remains ambiguous. The germline V gene has CDR1 SEHNR and CDR2 FQNEAQ (reference sequence). V was cut by 5 bases and J by 10 bases, with 8 bases left in between. This CDR3 region has 11 residues. The CDR3 DNA reads TGTGCCAGCAGCCCCTACTCGGAGCTGTTTTTT. It codes for CASSPYSELFF.

The chain recombines TRBV27 with TRBJ2-3, with D perhaps TRBD1 (6 bases). The V end lost 0 bases, the J end lost 5 bases, and 9 bases lay between the germline ends. Germline CDR1 is MNHEY and CDR2 is SMNVEV (reference sequence). The CDR3 sequence is 14 residues long. In DNA, the CDR3 is TGTGCCAGCAGTTTATCAGGGGGTGTAGATACGCAGTATTTT. Encoded protein: CASSLSGGVDTQYF.

This chain uses TRBV7-9 with TRBJ2-7; 7 positions agree with TRBD1. The ends lost 7 bases at V and 3 bases at J; junction bases unmatched: 6. Germline CDR1 is SEHNR and CDR2 is FQNEAQ (reference sequence). The CDR3 is made up of 13 amino acids. The CDR3: CASTIQGFYEQYF. Written as DNA, the CDR3 is TGTGCCAGCACCATACAGGGGTTCTACGAGCAGTACTTC.

V is TRBV28 and J is TRBJ1-4, with unresolved D. Germline loops: CDR1 MDHEN, CDR2 SYDVKM. The CDR3 consists of 14 residues. The V and J ends lost 4 bases and 3 bases respectively, with 9 bases between them. CDR3 loop: CASSYGVPNEKLFF. The CDR3 DNA follows: TGTGCCAGCAGTTACGGAGTACCTAATGAAAAACTGTTTTTT.

For the CDR3, the DNA is TGTGCCAGCAGTACGAACGCAGGGACCCATTACCTTCAAGAGACCCAGTACTTC. As protein: CASSTNAGTHYLQETQYF. The chain employs TRBV7-9 and TRBJ2-5, with D perhaps being TRBD1 or TRBD2 (5 bases each). Germline V gene lookup returns CDR1 SEHNR and CDR2 FQNEAQ (reference sequence). With 6 bases removed from V and 2 bases from J, the gap between germline ends came to 25 bases. The CDR3 totals 18 residues.

V gene TRBV10-3 combines with J gene TRBJ2-1; 8 bases are shared with TRBD2. The CDR3 is 17 residues long. V was clipped by 4 bases and J by 1 base; unmatched bases: 9. The germline V gene encodes CDR1 ENHRY and CDR2 SYGVKD. CDR3 nucleotides: TGTGCCATCAGTGGTGAAGGGACTAGTGGGTCCTACAATGAGCAGTTCTTC. Protein product: CAISGEGTSGSYNEQFF.

This clone was seen only a few times. V usage is TRBV5-6 and J usage is TRBJ1-5; D ambiguous. V lost 5 bases and J 7 bases, leaving 25 bases between the germline ends. Germline V CDR1 and CDR2: SGHDT, YYEEEE. The CDR3 contains 17 residues. The CDR3 loop reads CASSSPSKSGDRQPQHF. The CDR3 DNA reads as TGTGCCAGCAGTTCACCATCGAAGTCCGGGGATCGACAGCCCCAGCATTTT.

This rearrangement joins TRBV19 to TRBJ2-1; 8 bases line up with TRBD2. The trim removed 9 bases at V and 5 bases at J, leaving 6 bases unmatched. CDR1 and CDR2 (germline): LNHDA, SQIVND (reference sequence). The CDR3 has 13 residues. The CDR3 here is CASLSGAHNEQFF. DNA for the CDR3: TGTGCCAGCCTTAGCGGGGCTCACAATGAGCAGTTCTTC.

This clone is labeled as medium-sized. This chain joins TRBV12-5 and TRBJ1-2; possibly TRBD1 for D (6 bases). Per the germline V gene, CDR1 is LGHNT and CDR2 is FRNRAP. Trimming removed 6 bases from V and 4 bases from J, with 9 bases in between. The CDR3 has 12 amino acids. Written as DNA, the CDR3 is TGTGCTAGTGGGGACAGTTTCTATGGCTACACCTTC. It specifies CASGDSFYGYTF.

The gene calls are TRBV5-4 and TRBJ2-5, with D possibly TRBD2 on 6 matching bases. The V gene lost 6 bases and the J gene lost 4 bases, with 19 bases spanning the gap. The length of the CDR3 is 15 residues. CDR1 is SGHNT, CDR2 YYREEE, per germline (reference sequence). The CDR3 region is CASTSPSEEGETQYF. CDR3 sequence (DNA): TGTGCCAGCACTTCCCCCTCGGAGGAGGGAGAGACCCAGTACTTC.

J is TRBJ2-7 and V is TRBV11-2, with unresolved D. V lost 2 bases, J lost 6 bases, and 20 bases lay in between. Germline loops: CDR1 SGHAT, CDR2 FQNNGV. The CDR3 spans 16 residues. The CDR3 region is CASSLTSGPGHREQYF. The CDR3 DNA is TGTGCCAGCAGCTTAACCTCCGGGCCTGGGCATCGCGAGCAGTACTTC.

The chain has TRBV6-1 and TRBJ1-1; D unclear. CDR1 is MNHNS and CDR2 is SASEGT in the germline V gene. The CDR3 contains 14 residues. Trimming removed 5 bases from V and 5 bases from J, with 15 bases in between. The DNA for the CDR3 is TGTGCCAGCAGTCCCAGGATAGCGGGGACTGAAGCTTTCTTT. Translating gives CASSPRIAGTEAFF.

The gene calls are TRBV6-4 and TRBJ2-2; tentatively, D is TRBD1 (6 bases). CDR1 MRHNA and CDR2 SNTAGT come from the germline V gene. Trimming cost V 6 bases and J 3 bases, with 14 bases left between them. The CDR3 is 15 residues long. DNA for the CDR3: TGTGCCAGCAGCGCAAGGACAGCTGACACCGGGGAGCTGTTTTTT. Protein product: CASSARTADTGELFF.

This clone was seen a single time. The chain couples TRBV10-2 to TRBJ2-7; no firm D call. Germline CDR1 WSHSY, CDR2 SAAADI. The CDR3 consists of 12 residues. Deletions cut 3 bases from V and 6 bases from J, with 9 bases between. The CDR3 sequence: CASSDWVREQYF. Here the CDR3 DNA reads TGCGCCAGCAGTGATTGGGTTCGCGAGCAGTACTTC.

J is TRBJ2-5 and V is TRBV6-6; D is perhaps TRBD2 (6 bases). CDR1 and CDR2 from the germline V gene are MNHNY and SVGAGI (reference sequence). The CDR3 runs 13 residues. V lost 7 bases to trimming and J lost 5 bases, with 14 bases between them. For the CDR3, the DNA is TGTGCCAGCACACTAAGACTAGGGGAGACCCAGTACTTC. Protein sequence: CASTLRLGETQYF.

The chain uses TRBV9 and TRBJ2-3, with TRBD1 identical over 10 bases. Germline assignment: CDR1 SGDLS and CDR2 YYNGEE. The J segment lost 5 bases and the V segment lost 3 bases, leaving 12 bases of the junction unmatched. This CDR3 has 17 amino acids. The CDR3 nucleotides are TGTGCCAGCAGCGACAACCCCGGGACAGGGGCTATAGATACGCAGTATTTT. This gives the protein CASSDNPGTGAIDTQYF.

The chain recombines TRBV29-1 with TRBJ1-2, with 7 bases matching TRBD1. With V trimmed by 6 bases and J by 4 bases, 8 bases remained unmatched. The CDR3 is 13 amino acids. Germline CDR1 SQVTM, CDR2 ANQGSEA. This CDR3 reads CSVPQGESYGYTF. The CDR3 DNA reads as TGCAGCGTCCCCCAGGGGGAGAGCTATGGCTACACCTTC.

V is TRBV2 and J is TRBJ1-2, with 8 nucleotides matching TRBD1. The V gene's germline CDR1 is SNHLY and CDR2 FYNNEI. This CDR3 is built from 16 residues. The V gene end was trimmed by 7 bases and the J gene end by 2 bases; junction bases not matched to a gene: 12. This CDR3 reads CASKWARGRLNYGYTF. The CDR3 region has the DNA TGTGCCAGCAAATGGGCCAGGGGGCGTCTAAACTATGGCTACACCTTC.

This chain joins TRBV13 and TRBJ2-7, with 8 bases identical to TRBD1. Germline V gene lookup returns CDR1 PRHDT and CDR2 FYEKMQ (reference sequence). The V and J ends lost 7 bases and 5 bases, in that order; junction bases with no gene match: 10. This CDR3 contains 14 residues. CDR3 sequence: CASTPSGGGDEQYF. The CDR3 nucleotides are TGTGCCAGCACCCCCTCAGGGGGCGGCGACGAGCAGTACTTC.

The V gene is TRBV19, the J gene TRBJ2-7; D perhaps matches TRBD2 (7 bases). The CDR3 loop spans 13 amino acids. V was shortened by 7 bases and J by 2 bases, with 12 bases between the two germline ends. Germline V gene lookup returns CDR1 LNHDA and CDR2 SQIVND (reference sequence). Written as DNA, the CDR3 is TGTGCCAGTAAGGGCGGGGGCACCTACGAGCAGTACTTC. Its translation: CASKGGGTYEQYF.

The table lists this clone with a count of one. The V gene is TRBV7-8, the J gene TRBJ1-2; no clear D gene. The CDR3 extends over 13 amino acids. Germline V gives CDR1 SGHVS, CDR2 FQNEAQ. V lost 3 bases and J 8 bases, leaving 13 bases between the germline ends. The CDR3 sequence: CASSFLSQDGYTF. CDR3 DNA: TGTGCCAGCAGCTTCCTCAGTCAGGACGGCTACACCTTC.

The chain combines TRBV5-1 with TRBJ2-1, with 7 bases matching TRBD1. V was pared by 0 bases and J by 8 bases, with 8 bases of the junction left unmatched. This CDR3 contains 15 residues. Per the germline V gene, CDR1 is SGHRS and CDR2 is YFSETQ. The CDR3 sequence is CASSLEGQAFDEQFF. CDR3 nucleotides: TGCGCCAGCAGCTTGGAAGGACAGGCCTTCGATGAGCAGTTCTTC.